This T cell receptor (beta chain) is drawn from a study of cytomegalovirus exposure and HLA in healthy donors. The V end lost 1 base, the J end lost 0 bases, and 13 bases lay between the germline ends. The germline CDR1 and CDR2 sequences are SEHNR and FQNEAQ (reference sequence). This CDR3 is 18 amino acids long. PCR amplification relied on 60 Vbeta primers (plus 13 Jbeta primers). Sequencing used immunoSEQ multiplex PCR; TCRdb keeps in-frame clones, though not all of them. The data hold around 95,000 clones, with 82% observed a single time. The TCR was taken from a young man in good health and CMV-seropositive. Sequenced input: PBMCs. This chain joins TRBV7-9 and TRBJ2-6; TRBD1 might be the D (6 bases). In DNA form, the CDR3 reads TGTGCCAGCAGCTTAGGGCAGGGGACGAGCTCTGGGGCCAACGTCCTGACTTTC. Translating gives CASSLGQGTSSGANVLTF. Using reference TRBV7-9 and TRBJ2-6 for the parts outside the CDR3, the full variable domain is DTGVSQNPRHKITKRGQNVTFRCDPISEHNRLYWYRQTLGQGPEFLTYFQNEAQLEKSRLLSDRFSAERPKGSFSTLEIQRTEQGDSAMYLCASSLGQGTSSGANVLTFGAGSRLTVL.